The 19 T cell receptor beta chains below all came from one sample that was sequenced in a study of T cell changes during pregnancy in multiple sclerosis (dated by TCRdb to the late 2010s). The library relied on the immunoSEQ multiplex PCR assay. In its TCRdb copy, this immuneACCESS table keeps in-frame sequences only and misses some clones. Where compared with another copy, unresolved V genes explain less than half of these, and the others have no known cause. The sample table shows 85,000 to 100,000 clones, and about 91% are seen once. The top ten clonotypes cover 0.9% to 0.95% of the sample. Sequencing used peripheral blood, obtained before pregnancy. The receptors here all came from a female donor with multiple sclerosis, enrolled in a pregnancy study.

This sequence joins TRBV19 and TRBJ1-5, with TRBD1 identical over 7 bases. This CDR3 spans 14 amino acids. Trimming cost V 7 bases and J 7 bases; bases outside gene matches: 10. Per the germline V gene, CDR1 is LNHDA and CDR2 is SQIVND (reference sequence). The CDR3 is CASTKQGFGQPQHF. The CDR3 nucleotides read TGTGCCAGTACCAAACAGGGGTTCGGGCAGCCCCAGCATTTT.

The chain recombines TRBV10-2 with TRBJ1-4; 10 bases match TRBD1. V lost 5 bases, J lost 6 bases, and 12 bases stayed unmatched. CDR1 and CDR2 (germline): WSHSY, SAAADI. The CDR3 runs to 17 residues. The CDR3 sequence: CASSNVPGQGSDEKLFF. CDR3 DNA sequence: TGCGCCAGCAGTAACGTCCCGGGACAGGGGTCTGATGAAAAACTGTTTTTT.

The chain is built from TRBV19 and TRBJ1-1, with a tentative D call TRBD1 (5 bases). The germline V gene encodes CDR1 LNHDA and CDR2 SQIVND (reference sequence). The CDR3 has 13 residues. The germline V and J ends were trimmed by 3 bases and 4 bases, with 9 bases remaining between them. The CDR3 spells CASSIVGGTEAFF. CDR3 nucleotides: TGTGCCAGTAGTATTGTGGGGGGCACTGAAGCTTTCTTT.

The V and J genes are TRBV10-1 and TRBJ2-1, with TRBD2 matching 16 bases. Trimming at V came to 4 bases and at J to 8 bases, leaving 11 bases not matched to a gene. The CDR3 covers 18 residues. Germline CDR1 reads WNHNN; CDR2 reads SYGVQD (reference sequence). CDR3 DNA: TGCGCCAGCAGTGTGGGGGGACTAGCGGGAGGGCCGCCCGATGAGCAGTTCTTC. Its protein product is CASSVGGLAGGPPDEQFF.

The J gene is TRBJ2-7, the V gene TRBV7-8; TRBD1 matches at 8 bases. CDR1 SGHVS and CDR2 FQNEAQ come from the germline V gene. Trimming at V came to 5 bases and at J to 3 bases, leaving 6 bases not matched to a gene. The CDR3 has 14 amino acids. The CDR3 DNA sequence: TGTGCCAGCAGCACCAGGACAGGGAACTACGAGCAGTACTTC. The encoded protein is CASSTRTGNYEQYF.

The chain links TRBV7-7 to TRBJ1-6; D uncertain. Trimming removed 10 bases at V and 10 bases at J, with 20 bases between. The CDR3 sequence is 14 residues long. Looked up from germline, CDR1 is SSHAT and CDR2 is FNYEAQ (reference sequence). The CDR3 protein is CATPLPSPRSPLHF. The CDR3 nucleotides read TGTGCCACTCCCCTTCCAAGTCCCCGGTCACCCCTCCACTTT.

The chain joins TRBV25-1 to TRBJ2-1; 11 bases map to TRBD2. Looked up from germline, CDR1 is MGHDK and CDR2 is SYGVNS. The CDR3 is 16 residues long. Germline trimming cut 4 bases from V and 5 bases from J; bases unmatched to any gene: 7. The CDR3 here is CASSGVAGGRDNEQFF. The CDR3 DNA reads TGTGCCAGCAGTGGGGTAGCGGGGGGGCGGGACAATGAGCAGTTCTTC.

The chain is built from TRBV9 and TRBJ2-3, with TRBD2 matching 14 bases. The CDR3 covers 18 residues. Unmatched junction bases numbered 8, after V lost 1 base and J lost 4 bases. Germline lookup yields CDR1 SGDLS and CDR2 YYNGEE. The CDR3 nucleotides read TGTGCCAGCAGCGTAAAAGGGGGGACTAGCGGGAGTCCAGATACGCAGTATTTT. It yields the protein CASSVKGGTSGSPDTQYF.

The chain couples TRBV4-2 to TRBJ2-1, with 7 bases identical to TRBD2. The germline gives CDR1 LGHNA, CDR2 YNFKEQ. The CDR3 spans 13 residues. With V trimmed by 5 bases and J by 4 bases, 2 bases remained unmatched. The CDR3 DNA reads TGTGCCAGCAGCGGGAGGGGTTACAATGAGCAGTTCTTC. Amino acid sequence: CASSGRGYNEQFF.

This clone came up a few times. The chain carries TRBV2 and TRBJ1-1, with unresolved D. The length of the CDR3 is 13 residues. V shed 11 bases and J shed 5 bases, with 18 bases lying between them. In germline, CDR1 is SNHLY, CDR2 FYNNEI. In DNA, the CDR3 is TGTGCCTCACCGGGAGGATCGGTGACTGAAGCTTTCTTT. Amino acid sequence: CASPGGSVTEAFF.

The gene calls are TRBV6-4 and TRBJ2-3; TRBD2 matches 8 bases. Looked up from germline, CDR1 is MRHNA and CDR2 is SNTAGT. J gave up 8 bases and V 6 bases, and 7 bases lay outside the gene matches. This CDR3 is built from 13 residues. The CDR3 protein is CASSLREGVTQYF. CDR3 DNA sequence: TGTGCCAGCAGCCTCCGGGAGGGGGTTACGCAGTATTTT.

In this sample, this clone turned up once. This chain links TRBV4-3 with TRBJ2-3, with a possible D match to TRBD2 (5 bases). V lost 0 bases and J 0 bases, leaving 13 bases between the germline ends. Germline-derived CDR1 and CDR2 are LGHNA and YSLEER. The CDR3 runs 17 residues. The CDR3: CASSQDGGSLSTDTQYF. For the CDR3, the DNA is TGCGCCAGCAGCCAAGACGGTGGGAGCCTAAGCACAGATACGCAGTATTTT.

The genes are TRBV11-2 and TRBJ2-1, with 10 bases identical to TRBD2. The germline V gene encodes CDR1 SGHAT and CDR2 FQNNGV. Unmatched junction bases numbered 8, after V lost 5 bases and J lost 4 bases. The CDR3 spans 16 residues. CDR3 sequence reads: CASSPSGLAIYNEQFF. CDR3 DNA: TGTGCCAGCAGCCCATCGGGACTAGCGATTTACAATGAGCAGTTCTTC.

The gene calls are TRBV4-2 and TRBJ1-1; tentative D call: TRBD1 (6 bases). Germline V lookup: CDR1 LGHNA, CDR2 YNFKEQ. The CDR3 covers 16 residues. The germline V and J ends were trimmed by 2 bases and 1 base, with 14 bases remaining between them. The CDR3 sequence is CASSQRQGIPNTEAFF. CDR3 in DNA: TGTGCCAGCAGCCAACGTCAGGGGATTCCGAACACTGAAGCTTTCTTT.

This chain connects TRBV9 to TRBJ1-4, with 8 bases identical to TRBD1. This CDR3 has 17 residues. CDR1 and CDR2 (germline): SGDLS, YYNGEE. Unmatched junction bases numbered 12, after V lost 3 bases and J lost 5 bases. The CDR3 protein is CASSANRGTVRNEKLFF. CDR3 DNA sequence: TGTGCCAGCAGCGCCAACAGGGGGACTGTTAGAAATGAAAAACTGTTTTTT. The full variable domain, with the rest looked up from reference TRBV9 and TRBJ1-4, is DSGVTQTPKHLITATGQRVTLRCSPRSGDLSVYWYQQSLDQGLQFLIQYYNGEERAKGNILERFSAQQFPDLHSELNLSSLELGDSALYFCASSANRGTVRNEKLFFGSGTQLSVL.

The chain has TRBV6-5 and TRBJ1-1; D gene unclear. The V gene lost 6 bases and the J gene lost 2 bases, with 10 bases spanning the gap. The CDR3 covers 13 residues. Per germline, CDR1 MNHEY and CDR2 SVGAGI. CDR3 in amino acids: CASSFSGNTEAFF. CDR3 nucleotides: TGTGCCAGCAGCTTTTCCGGTAACACTGAAGCTTTCTTT.

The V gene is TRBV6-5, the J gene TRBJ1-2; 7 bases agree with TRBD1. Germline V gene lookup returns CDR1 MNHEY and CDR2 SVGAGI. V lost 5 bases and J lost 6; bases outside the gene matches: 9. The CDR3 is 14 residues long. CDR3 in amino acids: CASSEKRGLDGYTF. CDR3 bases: TGTGCCAGCAGTGAAAAAAGGGGGCTGGATGGCTACACCTTC.

The CDR3 region has the DNA TGTGCCAGCAGTCCGCAGGGGGATGGCTACACCTTC. Translating gives CASSPQGDGYTF. This rearrangement joins TRBV27 to TRBJ1-2; 7 nucleotides align to TRBD1. With V trimmed by 5 bases and J by 6 bases, 3 bases remained unmatched. Germline CDR1 is MNHEY and CDR2 is SMNVEV (reference sequence). This CDR3 spans 12 amino acids.

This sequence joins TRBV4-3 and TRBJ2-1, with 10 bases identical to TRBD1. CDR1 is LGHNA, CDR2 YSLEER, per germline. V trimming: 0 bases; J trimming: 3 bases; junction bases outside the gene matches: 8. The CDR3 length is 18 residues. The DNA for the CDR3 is TGCGCCAGCAGCCAAGATGGACCGGGGACAGGGGACTACAATGAGCAGTTCTTC. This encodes CASSQDGPGTGDYNEQFF.